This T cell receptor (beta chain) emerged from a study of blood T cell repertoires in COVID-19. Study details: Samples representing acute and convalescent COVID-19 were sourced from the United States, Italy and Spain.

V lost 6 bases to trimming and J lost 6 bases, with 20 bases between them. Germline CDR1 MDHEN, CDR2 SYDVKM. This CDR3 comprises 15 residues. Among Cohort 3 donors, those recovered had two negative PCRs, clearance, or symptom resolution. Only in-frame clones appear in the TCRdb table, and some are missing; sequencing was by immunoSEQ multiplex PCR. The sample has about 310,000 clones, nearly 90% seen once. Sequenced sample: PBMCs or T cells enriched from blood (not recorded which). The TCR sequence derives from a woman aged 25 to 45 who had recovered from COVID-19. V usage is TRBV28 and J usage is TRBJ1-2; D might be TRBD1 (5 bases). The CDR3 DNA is TGTGCCAGCAGCCTCCAGGGATCTCTTGGTCATGGCTACACCTTC. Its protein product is CASSLQGSLGHGYTF.